This T cell receptor (beta chain) came from a study of breast tumors, draining lymph nodes, adjacent tissues. Study observations and caveats: Most tumor T cells seemingly derive from lymph node, then expand in tumor. Compared with basal-like, luminal-like tumors shared significantly more repertoire with nontumor tissue. Compared with lymph nodes, tumors were less diverse; compared with nontumor tissue, more. Tumor T cell lymph node origin was a supported hypothesis, not proven.

TCRdb fed the multiplex PCR reads into MiXCR, producing one record per CDR3 protein. The table lists tens of thousands of distinct CDR3 sequences, 23% of them singletons, with over 6.5% in the top ten. This clonotype was found many times. Its antigen is unknown. The sample was breast tumor tissue. The sequence came from a female donor with breast cancer. Some clones in this sample may be carry-over from other donors' samples.

CDR3 in amino acids: CASSEGWLHSNQPQHF. CDR3 sequence (DNA): TGTGCCAGCAGTGAAGGGTGGCTCCATAGCAATCAGCCCCAGCATTTT. The chain links TRBV2 to TRBJ1-5; D is unresolved. The germline V gene has CDR1 SNHLY and CDR2 FYNNEI. There are 16 residues in the CDR3. The germline V and J ends were trimmed by 1 base and 0 bases, with 10 bases remaining between them.